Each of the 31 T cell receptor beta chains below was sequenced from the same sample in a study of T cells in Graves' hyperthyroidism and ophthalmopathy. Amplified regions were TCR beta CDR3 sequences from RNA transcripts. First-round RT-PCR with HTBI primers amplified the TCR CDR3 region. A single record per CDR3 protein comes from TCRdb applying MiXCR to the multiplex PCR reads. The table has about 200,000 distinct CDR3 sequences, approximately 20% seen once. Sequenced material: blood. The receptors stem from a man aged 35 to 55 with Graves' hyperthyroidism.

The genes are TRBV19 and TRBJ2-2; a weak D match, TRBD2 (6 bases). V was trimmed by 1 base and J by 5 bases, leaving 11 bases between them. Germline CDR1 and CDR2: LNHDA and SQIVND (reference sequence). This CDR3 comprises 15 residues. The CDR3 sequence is CASSIVEGPTGELFF. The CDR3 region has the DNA TGTGCCAGTAGTATAGTGGAGGGTCCGACCGGGGAGCTGTTTTTT. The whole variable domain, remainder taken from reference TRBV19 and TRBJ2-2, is DGGITQSPKYLFRKEGQNVTLSCEQNLNHDAMYWYRQDPGQGLRLIYYSQIVNDFQKGDIAEGYSVSREKKESFPLTVTSAQKNPTAFYLCASSIVEGPTGELFFGEGSRLTVL.

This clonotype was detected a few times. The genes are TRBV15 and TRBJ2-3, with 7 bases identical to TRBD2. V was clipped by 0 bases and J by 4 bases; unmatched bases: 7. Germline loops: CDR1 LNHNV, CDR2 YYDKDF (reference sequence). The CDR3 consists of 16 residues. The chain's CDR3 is CATSRDRGGGADTQYF. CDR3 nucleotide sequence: TGTGCCACCAGCAGAGATCGGGGCGGGGGAGCAGATACGCAGTATTTT.

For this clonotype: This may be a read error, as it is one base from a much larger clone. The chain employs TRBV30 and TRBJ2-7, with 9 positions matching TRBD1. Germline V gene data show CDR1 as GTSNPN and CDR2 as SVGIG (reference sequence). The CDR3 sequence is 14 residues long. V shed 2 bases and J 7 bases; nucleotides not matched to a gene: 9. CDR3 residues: CAWSFSYRGQEQYF. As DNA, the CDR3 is TGTGCCTGGAGTTTTTCGTACAGGGGGCAAGAGCAGTACTTC.

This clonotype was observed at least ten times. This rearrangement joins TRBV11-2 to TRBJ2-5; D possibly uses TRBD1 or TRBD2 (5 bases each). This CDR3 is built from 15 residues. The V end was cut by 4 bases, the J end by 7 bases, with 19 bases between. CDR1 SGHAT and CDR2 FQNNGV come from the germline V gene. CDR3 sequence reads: CASSSGTDDGVTQYF. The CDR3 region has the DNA TGTGCCAGCAGCTCTGGGACGGACGATGGAGTGACCCAGTACTTC.

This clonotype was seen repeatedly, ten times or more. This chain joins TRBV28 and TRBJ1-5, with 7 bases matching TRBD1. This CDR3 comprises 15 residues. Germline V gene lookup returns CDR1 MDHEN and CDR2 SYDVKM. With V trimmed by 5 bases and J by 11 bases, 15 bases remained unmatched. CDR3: CASSTLSGGDLTQHF. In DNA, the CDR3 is TGTGCCAGCAGTACCCTCTCAGGGGGGGATTTGACCCAGCATTTT.

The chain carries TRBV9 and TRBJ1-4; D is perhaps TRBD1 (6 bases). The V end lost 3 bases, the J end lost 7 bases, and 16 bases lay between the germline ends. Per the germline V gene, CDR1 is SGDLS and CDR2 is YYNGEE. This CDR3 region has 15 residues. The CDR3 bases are TGTGCCAGCAGCGCGACACAGGGCCTACTTGAAAAACTGTTTTTT. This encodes CASSATQGLLEKLFF.

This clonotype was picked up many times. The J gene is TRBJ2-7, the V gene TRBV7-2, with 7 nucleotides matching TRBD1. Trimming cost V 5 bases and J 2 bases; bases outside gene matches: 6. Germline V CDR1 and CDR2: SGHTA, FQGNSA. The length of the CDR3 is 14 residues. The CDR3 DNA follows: TGTGCCAGCAGCGCAGACAGGGCAACCTACGAGCAGTACTTC. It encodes CASSADRATYEQYF.

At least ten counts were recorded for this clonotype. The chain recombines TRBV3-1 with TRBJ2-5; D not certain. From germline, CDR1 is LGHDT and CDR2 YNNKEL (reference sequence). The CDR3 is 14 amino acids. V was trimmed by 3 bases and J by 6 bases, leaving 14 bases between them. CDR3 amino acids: CASSHQSEAKTQYF. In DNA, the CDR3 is TGTGCCAGCAGCCATCAAAGCGAGGCCAAGACCCAGTACTTC.

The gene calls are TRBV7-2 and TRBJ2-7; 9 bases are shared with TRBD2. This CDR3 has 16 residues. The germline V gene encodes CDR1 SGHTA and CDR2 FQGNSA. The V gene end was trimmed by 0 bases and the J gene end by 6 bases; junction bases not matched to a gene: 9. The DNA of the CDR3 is TGTGCCAGCAGCTTAGCCAGGTCGAGTAGCGGGAGCGAGCAGTACTTC. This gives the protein CASSLARSSSGSEQYF.

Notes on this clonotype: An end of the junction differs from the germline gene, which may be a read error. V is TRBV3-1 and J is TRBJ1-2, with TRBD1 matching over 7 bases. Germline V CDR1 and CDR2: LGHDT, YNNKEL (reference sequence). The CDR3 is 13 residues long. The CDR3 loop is CAGSPDRVGGYTF. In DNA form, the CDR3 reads TGCGCCGGCAGCCCCGACAGGGTTGGTGGCTACACCTTC.

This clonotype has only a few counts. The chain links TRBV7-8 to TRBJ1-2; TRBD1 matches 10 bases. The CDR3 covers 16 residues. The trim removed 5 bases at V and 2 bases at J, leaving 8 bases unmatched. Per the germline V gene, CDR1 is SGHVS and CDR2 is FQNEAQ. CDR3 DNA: TGTGCCAGCAGCCTACAGACAGGGGGCGCCAACTATGGCTACACCTTC. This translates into CASSLQTGGANYGYTF.

The CDR3 sequence: CASSLGQPGLGTF. In DNA form, the CDR3 reads TGTGCCAGCAGCTTGGGACAGCCGGGGCTGGGCACCTTC. The rearrangement links TRBV7-9 to TRBJ1-2; TRBD1 aligns across 7 bases. V was pared by 3 bases and J by 13 bases, with 11 bases of the junction left unmatched. This CDR3 contains 13 residues. From germline, CDR1 is SEHNR and CDR2 FQNEAQ (reference sequence).

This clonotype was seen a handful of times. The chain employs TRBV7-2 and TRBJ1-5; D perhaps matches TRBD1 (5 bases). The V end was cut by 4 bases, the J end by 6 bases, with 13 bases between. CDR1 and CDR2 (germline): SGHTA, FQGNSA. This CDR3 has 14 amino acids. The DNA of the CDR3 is TGTGCCAGCAGCTCCACCGCAGGGTTTCAGCCCCAGCATTTT. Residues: CASSSTAGFQPQHF. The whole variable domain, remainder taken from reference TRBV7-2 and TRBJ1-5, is GAGVSQSPSNKVTEKGKDVELRCDPISGHTALYWYRQSLGQGLEFLIYFQGNSAPDKSGLPSDRFSAERTGGSVSTLTIQRTQQEDSAVYLCASSSTAGFQPQHFGDGTRLSIL.

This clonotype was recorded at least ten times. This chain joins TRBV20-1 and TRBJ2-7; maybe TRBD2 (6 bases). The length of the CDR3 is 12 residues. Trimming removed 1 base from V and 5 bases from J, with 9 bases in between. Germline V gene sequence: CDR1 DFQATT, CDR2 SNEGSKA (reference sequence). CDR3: CSARVPGDEQYF. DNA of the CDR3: TGCAGTGCTAGAGTTCCGGGGGACGAGCAGTACTTC.

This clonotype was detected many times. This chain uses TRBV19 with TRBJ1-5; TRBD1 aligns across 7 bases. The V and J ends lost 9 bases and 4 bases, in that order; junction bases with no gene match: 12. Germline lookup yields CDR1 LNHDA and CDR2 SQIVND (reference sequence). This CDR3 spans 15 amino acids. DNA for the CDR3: TGTGCCAGCCCGGTCCTGACAGGGAAGAATCAGCCCCAGCATTTT. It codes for CASPVLTGKNQPQHF.

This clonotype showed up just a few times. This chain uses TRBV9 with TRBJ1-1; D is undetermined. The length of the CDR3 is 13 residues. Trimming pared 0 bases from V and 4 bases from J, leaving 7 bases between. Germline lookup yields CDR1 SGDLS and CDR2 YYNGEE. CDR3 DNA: TGTGCCAGCAGCGTAGGGGTAAGCACTGAAGCTTTCTTT. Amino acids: CASSVGVSTEAFF. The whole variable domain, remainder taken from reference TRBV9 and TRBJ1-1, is DSGVTQTPKHLITATGQRVTLRCSPRSGDLSVYWYQQSLDQGLQFLIQYYNGEERAKGNILERFSAQQFPDLHSELNLSSLELGDSALYFCASSVGVSTEAFFGQGTRLTVV.

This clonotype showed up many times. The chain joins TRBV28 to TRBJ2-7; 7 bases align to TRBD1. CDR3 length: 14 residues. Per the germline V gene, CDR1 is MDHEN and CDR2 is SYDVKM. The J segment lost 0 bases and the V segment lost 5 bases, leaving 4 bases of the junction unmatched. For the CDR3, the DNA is TGTGCCAGCAGTGCACAGGGGCCCTCCTACGAGCAGTACTTC. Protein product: CASSAQGPSYEQYF.

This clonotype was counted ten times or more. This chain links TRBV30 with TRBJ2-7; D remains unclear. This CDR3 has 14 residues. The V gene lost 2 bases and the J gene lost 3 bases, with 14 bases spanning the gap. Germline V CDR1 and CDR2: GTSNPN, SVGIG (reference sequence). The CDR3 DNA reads TGTGCCTGGAGTCCGTGGGCCAAACTCTACGAGCAGTACTTC. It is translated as CAWSPWAKLYEQYF.

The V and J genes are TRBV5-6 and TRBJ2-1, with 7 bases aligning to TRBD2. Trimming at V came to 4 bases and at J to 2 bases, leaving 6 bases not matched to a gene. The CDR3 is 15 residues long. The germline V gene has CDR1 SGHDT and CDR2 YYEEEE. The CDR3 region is CASSRDYPTYNEQFF. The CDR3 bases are TGTGCCAGCAGCCGGGACTACCCCACCTACAATGAGCAGTTCTTC. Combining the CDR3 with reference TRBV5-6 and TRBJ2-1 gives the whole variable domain DAGVTQSPTHLIKTRGQQVTLRCSPKSGHDTVSWYQQALGQGPQFIFQYYEEEERQRGNFPDRFSGHQFPNYSSELNVNALLLGDSALYLCASSRDYPTYNEQFFGPGTRLTVL.

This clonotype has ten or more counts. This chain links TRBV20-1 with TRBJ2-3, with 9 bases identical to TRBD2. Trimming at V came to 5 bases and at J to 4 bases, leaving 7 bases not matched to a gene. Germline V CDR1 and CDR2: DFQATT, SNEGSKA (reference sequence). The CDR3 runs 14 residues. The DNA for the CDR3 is TGCAGTGCTGGGCGGGGGGGAAAAGCAGATACGCAGTATTTT. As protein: CSAGRGGKADTQYF.

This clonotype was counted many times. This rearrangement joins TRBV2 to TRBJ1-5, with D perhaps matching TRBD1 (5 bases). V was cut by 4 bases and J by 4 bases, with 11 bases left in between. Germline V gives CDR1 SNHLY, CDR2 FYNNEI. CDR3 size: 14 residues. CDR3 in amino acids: CASSGTSGNQPQHF. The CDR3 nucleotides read TGTGCCAGCAGTGGGACATCTGGGAATCAGCCCCAGCATTTT. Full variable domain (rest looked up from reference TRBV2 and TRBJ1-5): EPEVTQTPSHQVTQMGQEVILRCVPISNHLYFYWYRQILGQKVEFLVSFYNNEISEKSEIFDDQFSVERPDGSNFTLKIRSTKLEDSAMYFCASSGTSGNQPQHFGDGTRLSIL.

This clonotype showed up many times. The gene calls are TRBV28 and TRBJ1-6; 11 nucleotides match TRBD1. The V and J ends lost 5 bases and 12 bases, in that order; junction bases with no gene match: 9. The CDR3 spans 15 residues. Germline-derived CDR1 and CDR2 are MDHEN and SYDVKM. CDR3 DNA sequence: TGTGCCAGCAGTATCCGGGACAGGGGGGATAGACCCCTCCACTTT. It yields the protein CASSIRDRGDRPLHF.

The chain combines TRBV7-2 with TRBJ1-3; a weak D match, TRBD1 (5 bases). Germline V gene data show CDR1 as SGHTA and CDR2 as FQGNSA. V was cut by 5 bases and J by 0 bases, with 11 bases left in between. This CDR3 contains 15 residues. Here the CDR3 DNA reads TGTGCCAGCAGCGGGGGTACGAGCTCTGGAAACACCATATATTTT. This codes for CASSGGTSSGNTIYF.

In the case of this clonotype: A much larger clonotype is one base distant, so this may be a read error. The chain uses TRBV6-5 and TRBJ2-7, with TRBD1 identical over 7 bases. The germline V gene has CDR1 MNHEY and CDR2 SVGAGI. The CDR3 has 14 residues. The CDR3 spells CASNYAWTGYEQYF. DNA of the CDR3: TGTGCCAGCAATTACGCTTGGACAGGTTACGAGCAGTACTTC.

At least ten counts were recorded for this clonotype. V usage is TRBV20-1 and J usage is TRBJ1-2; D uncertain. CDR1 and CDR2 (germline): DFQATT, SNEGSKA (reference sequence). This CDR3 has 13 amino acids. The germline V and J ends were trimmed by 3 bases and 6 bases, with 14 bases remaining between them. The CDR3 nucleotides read TGCAGTGCTAGCGTGGGTGGAGGAAATGGCTACACCTTC. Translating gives CSASVGGGNGYTF.

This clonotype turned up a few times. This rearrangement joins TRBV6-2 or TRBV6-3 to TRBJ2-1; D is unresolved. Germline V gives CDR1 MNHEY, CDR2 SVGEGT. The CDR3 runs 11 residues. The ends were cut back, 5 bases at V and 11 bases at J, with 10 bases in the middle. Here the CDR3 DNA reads TGTGCCAGCAGTGGACGACGGCAGCAGTTCTTC. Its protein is CASSGRRQQFF.

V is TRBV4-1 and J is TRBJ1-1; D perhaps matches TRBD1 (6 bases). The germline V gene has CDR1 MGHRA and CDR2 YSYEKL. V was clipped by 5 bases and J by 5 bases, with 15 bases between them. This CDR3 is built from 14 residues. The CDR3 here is CASSTKQGWTEAFF. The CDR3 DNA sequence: TGCGCCAGCAGCACCAAACAGGGCTGGACTGAAGCTTTCTTT.

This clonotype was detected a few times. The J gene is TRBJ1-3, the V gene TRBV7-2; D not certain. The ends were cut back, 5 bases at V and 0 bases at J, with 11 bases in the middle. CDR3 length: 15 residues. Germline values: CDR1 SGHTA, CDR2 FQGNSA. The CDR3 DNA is TGTGCCAGCAGCCCCAATGGAATCTCTGGAAACACCATATATTTT. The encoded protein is CASSPNGISGNTIYF.

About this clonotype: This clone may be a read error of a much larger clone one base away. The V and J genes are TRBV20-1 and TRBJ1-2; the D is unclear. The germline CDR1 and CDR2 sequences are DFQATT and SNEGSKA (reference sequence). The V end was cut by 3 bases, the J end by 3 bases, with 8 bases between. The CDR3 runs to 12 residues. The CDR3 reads CSASYDYYGYTF. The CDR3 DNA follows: TGCAGTGCTAGTTACGATTACTATGGCTACACCTTC.

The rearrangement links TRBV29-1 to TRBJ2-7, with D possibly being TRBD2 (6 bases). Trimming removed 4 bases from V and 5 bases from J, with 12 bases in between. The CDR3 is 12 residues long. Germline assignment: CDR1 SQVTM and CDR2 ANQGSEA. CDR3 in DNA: TGCAGCGTTGTAGGGAGGCAGGACGAGCAGTACTTC. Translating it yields CSVVGRQDEQYF.

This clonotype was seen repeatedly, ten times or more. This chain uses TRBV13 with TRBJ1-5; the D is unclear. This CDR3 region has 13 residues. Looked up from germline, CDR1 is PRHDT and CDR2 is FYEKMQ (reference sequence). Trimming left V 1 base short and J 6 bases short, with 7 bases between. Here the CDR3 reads CASSLALFQPQHF. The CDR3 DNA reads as TGTGCCAGCAGCTTAGCACTTTTTCAGCCCCAGCATTTT.